The clone carrying this T cell receptor beta chain was counted only a few times. This sample is drawn from a study of T cell changes during pregnancy in multiple sclerosis. Measured with immunoSEQ multiplex PCR; TCRdb has only the in-frame clones, and not every one. The sample comprises 20,000 to 25,000 clones, roughly nine tenths of which are singletons, and around an eighth rests with the top ten. Unmatched junction bases numbered 6, after V lost 5 bases and J lost 2 bases. This CDR3 has 14 residues. Germline V CDR1 and CDR2: WSHSY, SAAADI. V usage is TRBV10-2 and J usage is TRBJ2-7, with 7 bases identical to TRBD1. This clonotype originated in a female donor in good health, enrolled as a control in a pregnancy study. Sequencing was performed on CD8+ T cells from peripheral blood mononuclear cells, taken in the first trimester of pregnancy. DNA of the CDR3: TGCGCCAGCAGTACCCCCGGGACAGCCTACGAGCAGTACTTC. Translation gives CASSTPGTAYEQYF.